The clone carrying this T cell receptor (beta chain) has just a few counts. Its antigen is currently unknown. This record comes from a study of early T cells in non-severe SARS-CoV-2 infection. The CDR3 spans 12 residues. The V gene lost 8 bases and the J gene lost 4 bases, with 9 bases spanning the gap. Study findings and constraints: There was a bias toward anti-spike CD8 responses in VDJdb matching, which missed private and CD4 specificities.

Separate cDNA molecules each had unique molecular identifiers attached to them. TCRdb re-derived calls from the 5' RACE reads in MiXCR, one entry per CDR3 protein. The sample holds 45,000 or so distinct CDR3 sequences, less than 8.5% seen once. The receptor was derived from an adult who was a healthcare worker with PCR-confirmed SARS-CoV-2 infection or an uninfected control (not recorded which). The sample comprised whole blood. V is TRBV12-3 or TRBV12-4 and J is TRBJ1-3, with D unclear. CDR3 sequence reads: CASVPAGNTIYF. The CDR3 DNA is TGTGCCAGCGTCCCAGCAGGAAACACCATATATTTT.